One and the same sample provided the 27 T cell receptor beta chains below, sequenced in a study of regulatory T cells in long-lasting Graves disease. For TCR beta, libraries came from iRepertoire HTBI primers and Arm-PCR of CDR3 regions. TCRdb ran MiXCR on the multiplex PCR reads and lists one entry per CDR3 protein. The table lists over 350,000 distinct CDR3 sequences, approximately 15% of them singletons. As for time point: newly diagnosed GD, antithyroid drugs for less than 3 months. RNA from PBMCs was the source of the TCR library. The same sample was also used in a study of T cells in Graves' hyperthyroidism and ophthalmopathy.

This material consisted of peripheral blood mononuclear cells (PBMCs), taken at new diagnosis, from a patient treated with antithyroid drugs. The receptor source for this set is a woman aged 40 to 50 with Graves disease.

The chain links TRBV7-3 to TRBJ2-7; D unclear. The CDR3 runs 15 residues. Trimming took 3 bases from V and 6 from J, leaving 18 bases between them. Germline V gives CDR1 SGHTA, CDR2 FQGTGA. The CDR3 protein is CASSLDLPSTSEQYF. DNA of the CDR3: TGTGCCAGCAGCTTGGACCTACCTTCTACGAGCGAGCAGTACTTC.

Only a few counts were recorded for this clonotype. The V and J genes are TRBV25-1 and TRBJ2-1; 14 bases match TRBD2. The CDR3 is 17 amino acids. Trimming at V came to 4 bases and at J to 7 bases, leaving 9 bases not matched to a gene. Germline lookup yields CDR1 MGHDK and CDR2 SYGVNS. The CDR3 is CASSGLGLAGVRNEQFF. As DNA, the CDR3 is TGTGCCAGCAGTGGCCTGGGACTAGCGGGAGTTAGAAATGAGCAGTTCTTC.

This clonotype was observed many times. The chain combines TRBV30 with TRBJ1-5; D not resolved. The CDR3 is 12 amino acids. In germline, CDR1 is GTSNPN, CDR2 SVGIG (reference sequence). V gave up 1 base and J gave up 4 bases, with 5 bases separating them. The CDR3 is CAWSGRNQPQHF. The CDR3 DNA reads TGTGCCTGGAGTGGGAGAAATCAGCCCCAGCATTTT.

The chain couples TRBV5-6 to TRBJ2-2; no reliable D call. The V end was cut by 4 bases, the J end by 5 bases, with 12 bases between. There are 14 residues in the CDR3. CDR1 and CDR2 from the germline V gene are SGHDT and YYEEEE. CDR3 loop: CASSLGAVTGELFF. CDR3 sequence (DNA): TGTGCCAGCAGCCTGGGCGCGGTAACCGGGGAGCTGTTTTTT.

Details on this clonotype: The junction differs from germline at one of its ends, possibly a read error. The chain carries TRBV11-2 and TRBJ2-2; 8 bases fit TRBD2. Germline loops: CDR1 SGHAT, CDR2 FQNNGV. The CDR3 runs to 17 residues. DNA of the CDR3: TGTGCCTGCAGCTTAGACATGACTAGCGTTGGCACCGGGGAGCTGTTTTTT. Its protein product is CACSLDMTSVGTGELFF.

The chain is built from TRBV2 and TRBJ1-3, with D hard to call. This CDR3 comprises 14 residues. The germline CDR1 and CDR2 sequences are SNHLY and FYNNEI. The V end was cut by 1 base, the J end by 4 bases, with 8 bases between. Here the CDR3 DNA reads TGTGCCAGCAGTGAAGACCCGGAGGGAAACACCATATATTTT. The encoded protein is CASSEDPEGNTIYF.

This chain joins TRBV5-1 and TRBJ2-7; 9 nucleotides match TRBD1. CDR3 length: 14 amino acids. CDR1 is SGHRS and CDR2 is YFSETQ in the germline V gene. V gave up 5 bases and J gave up 2 bases; unmatched junction bases: 5. The CDR3 bases are TGCGCCAGCAGGTTTGACAGGGGGACCTACGAGCAGTACTTC. The encoded protein is CASRFDRGTYEQYF.

Turning to this clonotype: A much larger clone differs by one base, so this may be a read error. For the CDR3, the DNA is TGTGCCAACAGACAACTTGATAACCACGGGGAGACCCAGTACTTC. It translates to CANRQLDNHGETQYF. The J gene is TRBJ2-4, the V gene TRBV28; no clear D. The closer fit of TRBJ2-5 to the DNA end suggests the J call may be wrong. Germline V lookup: CDR1 MDHEN, CDR2 SYDVKM. This CDR3 comprises 15 residues.

The rearrangement joins TRBV20-1 to TRBJ2-1; 8 bases align to TRBD2. V trimming: 8 bases; J trimming: 9 bases; junction bases outside the gene matches: 12. Germline V lookup: CDR1 DFQATT, CDR2 SNEGSKA (reference sequence). This CDR3 has 13 amino acids. The CDR3 DNA sequence: TGCAGTCCCCAGCGGGAGTCTGTGGGTGAGCAGTTCTTC. Its translation: CSPQRESVGEQFF.

In its sample, this clonotype was seen many times. The chain links TRBV20-1 to TRBJ1-4, with D hard to call. Trimming removed 4 bases at V and 3 bases at J, with 9 bases between. CDR3 size: 13 residues. Germline CDR1 is DFQATT and CDR2 is SNEGSKA (reference sequence). In DNA form, the CDR3 reads TGCAGTGCTATCCGGGAGGCTAATGAAAAACTGTTTTTT. Translated: CSAIREANEKLFF.

The chain links TRBV12-3 or TRBV12-4 to TRBJ1-2, with D possibly being TRBD1 (5 bases). CDR3 length: 13 residues. V lost 8 bases and J 2 bases, leaving 12 bases between the germline ends. DNA for the CDR3: TGTGCCAGCGGTCCGACAGCAAACTATGGCTACACCTTC. Protein: CASGPTANYGYTF.

This clonotype was observed a few times. The gene calls are TRBV5-8 and TRBJ1-1; D remains unclear. Trimming left V 1 base short and J 0 bases short, with 10 bases between. From germline, CDR1 is SGHTS and CDR2 YDEGEE. The CDR3 extends over 15 amino acids. DNA for the CDR3: TGTGCCAGCAGCTTGTATGTGGGGATGAACACTGAAGCTTTCTTT. Translated, it gives CASSLYVGMNTEAFF.

This clonotype was found many times. CDR3 region: CASRQGALTEAFF. DNA for the CDR3: TGTGCCAGTAGGCAGGGGGCTCTCACTGAAGCTTTCTTT. The V and J genes are TRBV19 and TRBJ1-1; TRBD1 matches at 8 bases. This CDR3 is 13 amino acids long. Germline lookup yields CDR1 LNHDA and CDR2 SQIVND (reference sequence). Trimming took 6 bases from V and 4 from J; bases not matched to a gene: 4.

This clonotype was seen ten or more times. The chain carries TRBV24-1 and TRBJ2-2; 8 bases agree with TRBD2. In germline, CDR1 is KGHDR, CDR2 SFDVKD. The length of the CDR3 is 15 residues. J was trimmed by 6 bases and V by 3 bases; bases with no gene match: 5. CDR3 protein: CATSDEPGGAGELFF. The CDR3 DNA sequence: TGTGCCACCAGTGATGAGCCCGGGGGGGCCGGGGAGCTGTTTTTT.

This clonotype has at least ten counts. The chain joins TRBV27 to TRBJ1-6; possible D gene TRBD1, 5 bases. The CDR3 consists of 14 residues. Germline V lookup: CDR1 MNHEY, CDR2 SMNVEV (reference sequence). V was cut by 5 bases and J by 1 base, with 6 bases left in between. CDR3 protein: CASSTGSYNSPLHF. CDR3 nucleotides: TGTGCCAGCAGTACAGGTTCCTATAATTCACCCCTCCACTTT.

This clonotype was picked up many times. This chain connects TRBV7-9 to TRBJ2-1, with a weak D call TRBD2 (6 bases). Trimming took off 4 bases at V and 5 bases at J, with 15 bases between the two ends. The CDR3 loop spans 15 amino acids. From germline, CDR1 is SEHNR and CDR2 FQNEAQ (reference sequence). CDR3 in amino acids: CASSSTWTTDNEQFF. CDR3 nucleotide sequence: TGTGCCAGCAGCTCTACGTGGACTACCGACAATGAGCAGTTCTTC.

This clonotype was recorded many times. The V call is TRBV28, the J call TRBJ1-2; tentative D call: TRBD1 (6 bases). Germline loops: CDR1 MDHEN, CDR2 SYDVKM. V lost 2 bases to trimming and J lost 8 bases, with 24 bases between them. The length of the CDR3 is 17 residues. For the CDR3, the DNA is TGTGCCAGCAGTTTAGGGAGGATGCGGGGGCGAAGAGAAGGCTACACCTTC. It encodes CASSLGRMRGRREGYTF.

Many counts were recorded for this clonotype. The genes are TRBV10-3 and TRBJ2-2; TRBD1 agrees at 8 bases. V shed 1 base, J shed 4 bases, and the junction held 8 bases outside the gene matches. Germline CDR1 reads ENHRY; CDR2 reads SYGVKD. The CDR3 totals 17 residues. The CDR3 nucleotides read TGTGCCATCAGTGAGTGGACAGGGTCGATACGCACCGGGGAGCTGTTTTTT. This sequence encodes CAISEWTGSIRTGELFF.

About this clonotype: This likely came from a read error, as a far larger clone is one base away. The V and J genes are TRBV27 and TRBJ1-1, with TRBD1 as a possible D gene (5 bases). V was pared by 5 bases and J by 7 bases, with 20 bases between. CDR3 length: 15 residues. CDR1 is MNHEY and CDR2 is SMNVEV in the germline V gene (reference sequence). The CDR3 reads CASSDARDGFSEAFF. CDR3 in DNA: TGTGCCAGCAGTGACGCCCGGGACGGCTTCAGTGAAGCTTTCTTT.

This clonotype was detected ten times or more. V usage is TRBV2 and J usage is TRBJ2-1; 7 nucleotides line up with TRBD2. Germline assignment: CDR1 SNHLY and CDR2 FYNNEI. The V gene end was trimmed by 7 bases and the J gene end by 1 base; junction bases not matched to a gene: 4. The CDR3 sequence is 14 residues long. CDR3 sequence: CASTSGRSYNEQFF. CDR3 coding DNA: TGTGCCAGCACTAGCGGCCGATCCTACAATGAGCAGTTCTTC. The variable domain in full, completed from reference TRBV2 and TRBJ2-1, reads EPEVTQTPSHQVTQMGQEVILRCVPISNHLYFYWYRQILGQKVEFLVSFYNNEISEKSEIFDDQFSVERPDGSNFTLKIRSTKLEDSAMYFCASTSGRSYNEQFFGPGTRLTVL.

This clonotype was counted only a few times. The gene calls are TRBV29-1 and TRBJ2-1, with D unclear. This CDR3 spans 12 amino acids. Trimming removed 0 bases from V and 7 bases from J, with 7 bases in between. The germline gives CDR1 SQVTM, CDR2 ANQGSEA. CDR3 sequence (DNA): TGCAGCGTTGAAGATCAGTTGAATGAGCAGTTCTTC. Translated, it gives CSVEDQLNEQFF.

This clonotype was picked up many times. The chain carries TRBV29-1 and TRBJ2-2, with 7 bases that match TRBD1. V lost 7 bases and J lost 6; bases outside the gene matches: 14. This CDR3 comprises 15 residues. Germline CDR1 reads SQVTM; CDR2 reads ANQGSEA. The CDR3 sequence is CSASNPGQFAGELFF. Written as DNA, the CDR3 is TGCAGCGCTAGTAACCCGGGACAGTTCGCCGGGGAGCTGTTTTTT.

The chain uses TRBV12-3 or TRBV12-4 and TRBJ2-1, with 11 nucleotides matching TRBD2. The length of the CDR3 is 18 residues. The ends lost 0 bases at V and 4 bases at J; junction bases unmatched: 8. The CDR3 region has the DNA TGTGCCAGCAGTTTAGCTGGGCCCGGGACTAGCGGTTACAATGAGCAGTTCTTC. Amino acid sequence: CASSLAGPGTSGYNEQFF.

The V call is TRBV6-1, the J call TRBJ1-2; no firm D call. V was cut by 10 bases and J by 2 bases, with 11 bases left in between. This CDR3 is built from 12 residues. The germline V gene has CDR1 MNHNS and CDR2 SASEGT. CDR3 in amino acids: CATSGGNYGYTF. The CDR3 DNA reads TGTGCCACCAGCGGTGGGAACTATGGCTACACCTTC.

This clonotype was observed many times. This chain links TRBV27 with TRBJ2-3, with 10 bases lining up with TRBD2. The CDR3 loop spans 14 amino acids. Germline lookup yields CDR1 MNHEY and CDR2 SMNVEV (reference sequence). Losses at the gene ends were 6 bases for V and 5 bases for J; bases not matched to a gene: 5. DNA for the CDR3: TGTGCCAGCAGACTAGCGGGGCAATTAGATACGCAGTATTTT. It encodes CASRLAGQLDTQYF.

Points on this clonotype: A much larger clone lies a single base off, so this may be a read error. This chain links TRBV7-2 with TRBJ2-1, with TRBD2 matching 11 bases. Germline V gene data show CDR1 as SGHTA and CDR2 as FQGNSA. V lost 6 bases, J lost 9 bases, and 16 bases stayed unmatched. CDR3 length equals 17 residues. The CDR3 is CASSRFPRLAGPAEQFF. The CDR3 DNA reads TGTGCCAGCAGTCGATTTCCGCGACTAGCGGGGCCTGCTGAGCAGTTCTTC.

This clonotype was counted many times. The chain uses TRBV12-3 or TRBV12-4 and TRBJ1-1; 10 bases fit TRBD1. This CDR3 has 13 amino acids. The V and J ends lost 5 bases and 6 bases, in that order; junction bases with no gene match: 3. This CDR3 reads CASSHGQGAEAFF. The CDR3 coding sequence is TGTGCCAGCAGTCACGGACAGGGGGCTGAAGCTTTCTTT.